This TCR beta chain appears in the sequencing data of a study of cytomegalovirus exposure and HLA in healthy donors. Concerning this clone: Its antigen is as yet unknown.

The CDR3 length is 15 residues. Germline loops: CDR1 SGHNT, CDR2 YENEEA. Trimming stripped 5 bases from V and 2 bases from J, with 16 bases between. Data came from immunoSEQ multiplex PCR; TCRdb stores just in-frame clones and leaves some out. The sample shows roughly 330,000 clones, around 90% of them seen only once. Regarding the study as a whole: As was reported, the classifier diagnosed cytomegalovirus status with high specificity and sensitivity.

This chain connects TRBV11-3 to TRBJ2-7; D remains unclear. Material for sequencing was PBMCs. The receptor's source is a woman younger than 45 in good health and CMV-seropositive. This chain's CDR3 is CASSPREYGAYEQYF. The DNA of the CDR3 is TGTGCCAGCAGCCCCAGAGAATACGGTGCCTACGAGCAGTACTTC.